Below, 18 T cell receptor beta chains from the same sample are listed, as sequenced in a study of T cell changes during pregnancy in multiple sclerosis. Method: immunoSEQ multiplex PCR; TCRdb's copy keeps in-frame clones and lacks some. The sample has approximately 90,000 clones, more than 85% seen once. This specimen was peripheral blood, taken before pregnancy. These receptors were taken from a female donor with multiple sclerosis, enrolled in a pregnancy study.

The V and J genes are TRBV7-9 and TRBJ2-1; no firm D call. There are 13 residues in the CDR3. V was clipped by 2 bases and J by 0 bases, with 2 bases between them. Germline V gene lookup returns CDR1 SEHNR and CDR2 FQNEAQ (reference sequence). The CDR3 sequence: CASSLHSYNEQFF. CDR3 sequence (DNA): TGTGCCAGCAGCTTACACTCCTACAATGAGCAGTTCTTC.

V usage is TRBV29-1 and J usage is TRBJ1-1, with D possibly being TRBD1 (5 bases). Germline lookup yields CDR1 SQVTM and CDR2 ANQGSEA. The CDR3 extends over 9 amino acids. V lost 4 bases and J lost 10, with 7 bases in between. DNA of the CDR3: TGCAGCGTTGGGGGCCCAGCTTTCTTT. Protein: CSVGGPAFF. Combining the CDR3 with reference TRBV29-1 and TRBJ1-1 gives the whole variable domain SAVISQKPSRDICQRGTSLTIQCQVDSQVTMMFWYRQQPGQSLTLIATANQGSEATYESGFVIDKFPISRPNLTFSTLTVSNMSPEDSSIYLCSVGGPAFFGQGTRLTVV.

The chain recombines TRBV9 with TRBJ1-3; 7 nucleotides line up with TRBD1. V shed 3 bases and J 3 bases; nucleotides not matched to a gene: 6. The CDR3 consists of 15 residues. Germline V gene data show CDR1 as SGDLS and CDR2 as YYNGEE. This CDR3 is CASSGKGANGNTIYF. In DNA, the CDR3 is TGTGCCAGCAGCGGCAAGGGGGCCAATGGAAACACCATATATTTT. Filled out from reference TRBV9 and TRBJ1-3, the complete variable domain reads DSGVTQTPKHLITATGQRVTLRCSPRSGDLSVYWYQQSLDQGLQFLIQYYNGEERAKGNILERFSAQQFPDLHSELNLSSLELGDSALYFCASSGKGANGNTIYFGEGSWLTVV.

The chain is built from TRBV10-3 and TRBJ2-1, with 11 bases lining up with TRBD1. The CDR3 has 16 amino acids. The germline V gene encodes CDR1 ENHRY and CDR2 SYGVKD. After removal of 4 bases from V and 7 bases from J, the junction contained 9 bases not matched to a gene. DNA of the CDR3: TGTGCCATCAGTGTACTGGGACAGGGGGAAGGTAATGAGCAGTTCTTC. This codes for CAISVLGQGEGNEQFF.

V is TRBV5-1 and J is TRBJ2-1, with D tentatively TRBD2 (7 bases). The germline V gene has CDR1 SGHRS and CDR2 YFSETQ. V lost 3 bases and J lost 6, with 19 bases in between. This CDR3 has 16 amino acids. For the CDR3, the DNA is TGCGCCAGCAGCTCGTTCCGCGCGGGGGCCCCCAATGAGCAGTTCTTC. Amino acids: CASSSFRAGAPNEQFF. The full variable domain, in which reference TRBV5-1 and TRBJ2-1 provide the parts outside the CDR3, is KAGVTQTPRYLIKTRGQQVTLSCSPISGHRSVSWYQQTPGQGLQFLFEYFSETQRNKGNFPGRFSGRQFSNSRSEMNVSTLELGDSALYLCASSSFRAGAPNEQFFGPGTRLTVL.

The CDR3 sequence is CAGTQSGGSEKLFF. CDR3 sequence (DNA): TGTGCCGGCACCCAAAGCGGCGGGTCTGAAAAACTGTTTTTT. The rearrangement uses TRBV7-9 and TRBJ1-4; D is undetermined. The V and J ends lost 11 bases and 7 bases respectively, with 20 bases between them. The CDR3 totals 14 residues. CDR1 and CDR2 (germline): SEHNR, FQNEAQ (reference sequence).

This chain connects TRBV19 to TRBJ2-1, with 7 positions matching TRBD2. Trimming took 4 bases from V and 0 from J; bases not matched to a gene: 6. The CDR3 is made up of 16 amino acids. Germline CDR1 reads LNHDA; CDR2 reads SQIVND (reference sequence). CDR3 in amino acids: CASSTPSGLSYNEQFF. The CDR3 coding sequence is TGTGCCAGTAGTACCCCTAGCGGCCTCTCCTACAATGAGCAGTTCTTC. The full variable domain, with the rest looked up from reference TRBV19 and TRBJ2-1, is DGGITQSPKYLFRKEGQNVTLSCEQNLNHDAMYWYRQDPGQGLRLIYYSQIVNDFQKGDIAEGYSVSREKKESFPLTVTSAQKNPTAFYLCASSTPSGLSYNEQFFGPGTRLTVL.

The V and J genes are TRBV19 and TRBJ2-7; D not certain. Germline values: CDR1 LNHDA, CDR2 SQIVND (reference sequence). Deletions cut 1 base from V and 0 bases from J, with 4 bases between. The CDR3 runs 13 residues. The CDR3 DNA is TGTGCCAGTAGTATAGGTCGCTCCTACGAGCAGTACTTC. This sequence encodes CASSIGRSYEQYF. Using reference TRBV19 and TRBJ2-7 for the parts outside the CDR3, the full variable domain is DGGITQSPKYLFRKEGQNVTLSCEQNLNHDAMYWYRQDPGQGLRLIYYSQIVNDFQKGDIAEGYSVSREKKESFPLTVTSAQKNPTAFYLCASSIGRSYEQYFGPGTRLTVT.

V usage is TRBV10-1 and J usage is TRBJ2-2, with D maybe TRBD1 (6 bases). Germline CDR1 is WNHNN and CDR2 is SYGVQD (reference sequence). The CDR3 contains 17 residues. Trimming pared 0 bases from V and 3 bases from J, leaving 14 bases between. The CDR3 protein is CASSESQGQTHTGELFF. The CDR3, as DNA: TGCGCCAGCAGTGAGTCGCAGGGGCAGACTCACACCGGGGAGCTGTTTTTT.

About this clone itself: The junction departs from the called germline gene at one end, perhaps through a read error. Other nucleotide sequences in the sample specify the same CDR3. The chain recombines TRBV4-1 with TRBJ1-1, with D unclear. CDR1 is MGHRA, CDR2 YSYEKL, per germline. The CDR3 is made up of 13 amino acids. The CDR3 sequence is CASSQAGNTEAFF. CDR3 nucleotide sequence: TGCGCCAGCAGTCAAGCAGGGAACACTGAAGCTTTCTTT.

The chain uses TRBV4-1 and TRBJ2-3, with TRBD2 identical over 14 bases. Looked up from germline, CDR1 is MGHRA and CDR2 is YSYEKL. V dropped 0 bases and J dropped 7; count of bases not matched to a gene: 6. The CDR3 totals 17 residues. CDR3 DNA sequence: TGCGCCAGCAGCCAAGATGGGACTAGCGGGAGTTCAAATACGCAGTATTTT. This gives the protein CASSQDGTSGSSNTQYF.

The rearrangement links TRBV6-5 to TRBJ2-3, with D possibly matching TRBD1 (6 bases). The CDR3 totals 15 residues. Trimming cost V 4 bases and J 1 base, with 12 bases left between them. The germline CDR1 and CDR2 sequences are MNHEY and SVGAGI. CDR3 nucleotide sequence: TGTGCCAGCAGTTTGACAGGCCTAGGCACAGATACGCAGTATTTT. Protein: CASSLTGLGTDTQYF.

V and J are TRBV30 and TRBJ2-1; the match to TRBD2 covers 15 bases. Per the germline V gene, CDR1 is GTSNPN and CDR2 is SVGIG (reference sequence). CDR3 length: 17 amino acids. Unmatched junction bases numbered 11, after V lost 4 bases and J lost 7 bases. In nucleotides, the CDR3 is TGTGCCTGGAACCGCAGGACTAGCGGGAGGGCCAGAAATGAGCAGTTCTTC. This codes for CAWNRRTSGRARNEQFF.

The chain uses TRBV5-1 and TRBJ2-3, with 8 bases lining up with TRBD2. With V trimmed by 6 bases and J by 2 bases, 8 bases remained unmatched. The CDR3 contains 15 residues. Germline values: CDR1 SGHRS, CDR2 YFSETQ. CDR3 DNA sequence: TGCGCCAGCACGTCCATAGCGGGAACCACAGATACGCAGTATTTT. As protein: CASTSIAGTTDTQYF.

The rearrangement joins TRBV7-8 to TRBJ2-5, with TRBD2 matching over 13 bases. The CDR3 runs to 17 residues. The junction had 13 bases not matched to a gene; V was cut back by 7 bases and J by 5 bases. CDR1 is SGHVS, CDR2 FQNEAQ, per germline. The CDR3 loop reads CASNSWTSGGRVETQYF. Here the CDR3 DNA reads TGTGCCAGCAACTCTTGGACTAGCGGGGGCCGGGTGGAGACCCAGTACTTC.

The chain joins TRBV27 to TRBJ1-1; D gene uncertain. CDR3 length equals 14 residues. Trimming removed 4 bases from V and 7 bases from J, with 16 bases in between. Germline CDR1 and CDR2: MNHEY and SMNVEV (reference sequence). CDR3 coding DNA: TGTGCCAGCAGTTCCCTGGGCGGCCGGGGTGAAGCTTTCTTT. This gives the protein CASSSLGGRGEAFF.

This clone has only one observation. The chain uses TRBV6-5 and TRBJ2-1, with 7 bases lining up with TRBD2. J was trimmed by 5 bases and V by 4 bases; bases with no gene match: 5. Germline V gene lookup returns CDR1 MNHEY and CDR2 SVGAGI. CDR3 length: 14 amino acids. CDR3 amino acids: CASSSGGYNNEQFF. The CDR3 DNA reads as TGTGCCAGCAGTTCCGGGGGGTACAACAATGAGCAGTTCTTC.

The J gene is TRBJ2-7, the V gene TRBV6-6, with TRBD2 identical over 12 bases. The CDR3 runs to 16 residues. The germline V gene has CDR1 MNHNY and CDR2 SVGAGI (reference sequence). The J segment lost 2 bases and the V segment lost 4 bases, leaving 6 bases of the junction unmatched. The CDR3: CASSSGGLAGTYEQYF. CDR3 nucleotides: TGTGCCAGCAGTTCGGGGGGACTAGCGGGTACCTACGAGCAGTACTTC.